This TCR beta chain was documented in a study of cytotoxic CD8 clonotypes in ibrutinib-treated CLL. Looking at the study overall: Response material was collected after a median around 12 months of treatment, range 6 to 36. Overall study results and limits: The public clonotypes identified were infrequent and showed contraction or stability on treatment.

The CDR3 is 14 amino acids. Germline V gene sequence: CDR1 SGHRS, CDR2 YFSETQ. With 0 bases removed from V and 2 bases from J, the gap between germline ends came to 9 bases. In regard to this clone: What it recognizes is unknown.

Only in-frame clones appear in the TCRdb table, and some are missing; sequencing was by immunoSEQ multiplex PCR. The data hold roughly 42,000 clones, with about 65% observed a single time. The rearrangement joins TRBV5-1 to TRBJ2-7, with no clear D. The sequence was collected from a human donor with chronic lymphocytic leukemia. The specimen was PBMCs, collected at disease progression, from a patient treated with ibrutinib. CDR3 amino acids: CASSLEGSTYEQYF. The CDR3 DNA is TGCGCCAGCAGCTTGGAAGGCTCTACCTACGAGCAGTACTTC. The full variable domain, completed using reference TRBV5-1 and TRBJ2-7, is KAGVTQTPRYLIKTRGQQVTLSCSPISGHRSVSWYQQTPGQGLQFLFEYFSETQRNKGNFPGRFSGRQFSNSRSEMNVSTLELGDSALYLCASSLEGSTYEQYFGPGTRLTVT.